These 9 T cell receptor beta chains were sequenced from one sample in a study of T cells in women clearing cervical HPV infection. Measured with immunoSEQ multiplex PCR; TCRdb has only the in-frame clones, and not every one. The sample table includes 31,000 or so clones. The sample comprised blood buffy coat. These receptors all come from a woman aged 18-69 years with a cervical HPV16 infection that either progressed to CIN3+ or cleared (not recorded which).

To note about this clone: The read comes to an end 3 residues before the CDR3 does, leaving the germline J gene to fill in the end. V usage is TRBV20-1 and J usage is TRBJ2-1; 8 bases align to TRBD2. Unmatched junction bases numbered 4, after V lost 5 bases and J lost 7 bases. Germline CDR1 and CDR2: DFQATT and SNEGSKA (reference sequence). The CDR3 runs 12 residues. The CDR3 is CSAPIAGNEQFF. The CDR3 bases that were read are TGCAGTGCTCCCATAGCGGGAAATGAG.

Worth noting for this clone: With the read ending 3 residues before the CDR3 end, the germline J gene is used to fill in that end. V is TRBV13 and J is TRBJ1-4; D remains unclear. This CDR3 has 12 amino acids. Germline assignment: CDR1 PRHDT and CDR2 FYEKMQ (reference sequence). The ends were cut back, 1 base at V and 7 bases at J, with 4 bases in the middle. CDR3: CASSLDGEKLFF. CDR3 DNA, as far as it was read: TGTGCCAGCAGCTTAGACGGTGAAAAA.

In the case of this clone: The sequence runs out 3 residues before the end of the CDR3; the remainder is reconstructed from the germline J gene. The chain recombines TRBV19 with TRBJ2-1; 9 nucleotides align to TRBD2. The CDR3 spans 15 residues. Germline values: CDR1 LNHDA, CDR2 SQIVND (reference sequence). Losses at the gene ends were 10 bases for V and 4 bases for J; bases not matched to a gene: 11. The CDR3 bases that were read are TGTGCCACCCAGACTAGCGGCAACCAATACAATGAG. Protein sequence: CATQTSGNQYNE. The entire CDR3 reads CATQTSGNQYNEQFF.

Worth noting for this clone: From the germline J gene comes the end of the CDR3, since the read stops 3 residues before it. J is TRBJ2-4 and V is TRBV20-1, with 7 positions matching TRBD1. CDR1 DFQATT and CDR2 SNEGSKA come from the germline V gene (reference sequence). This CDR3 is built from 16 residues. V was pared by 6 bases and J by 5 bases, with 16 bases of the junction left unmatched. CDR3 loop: CSAPLVRGRRENIQYF. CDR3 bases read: TGCAGTGCCCCCTTAGTAAGGGGGCGAAGGGAAAACATT.

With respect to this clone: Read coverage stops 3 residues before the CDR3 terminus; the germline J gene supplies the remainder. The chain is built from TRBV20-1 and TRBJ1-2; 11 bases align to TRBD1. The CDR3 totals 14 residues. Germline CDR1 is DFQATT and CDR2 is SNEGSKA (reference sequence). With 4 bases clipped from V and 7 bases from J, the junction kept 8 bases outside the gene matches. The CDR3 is CSAIPGQGAGGYTF. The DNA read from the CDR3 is TGCAGTGCTATTCCCGGACAGGGGGCTGGTGGC.

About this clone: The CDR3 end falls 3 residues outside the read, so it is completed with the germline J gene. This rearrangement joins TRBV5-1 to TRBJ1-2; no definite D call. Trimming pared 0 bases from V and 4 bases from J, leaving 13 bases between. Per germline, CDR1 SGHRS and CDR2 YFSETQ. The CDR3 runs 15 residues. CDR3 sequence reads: CASSLEPSGPYGYTF. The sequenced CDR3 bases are TGCGCCAGCAGCTTGGAGCCCTCTGGTCCCTATGGC.

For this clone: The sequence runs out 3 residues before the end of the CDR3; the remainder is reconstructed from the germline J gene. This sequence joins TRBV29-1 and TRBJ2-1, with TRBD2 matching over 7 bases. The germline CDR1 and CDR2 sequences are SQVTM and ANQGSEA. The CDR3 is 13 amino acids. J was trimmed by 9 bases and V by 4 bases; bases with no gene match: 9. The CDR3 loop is CSVGSSGMVEQFF. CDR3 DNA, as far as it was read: TGCAGCGTTGGGTCTAGCGGTATGGTTGAG.

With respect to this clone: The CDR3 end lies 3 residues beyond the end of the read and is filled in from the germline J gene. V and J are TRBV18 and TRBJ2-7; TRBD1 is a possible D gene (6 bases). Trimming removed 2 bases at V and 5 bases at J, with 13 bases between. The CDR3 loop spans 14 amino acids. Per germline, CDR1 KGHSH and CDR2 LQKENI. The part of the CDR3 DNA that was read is TGTGCCAGCTCACCAACAGGGTACAGGGACGAG. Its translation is CASSPTGYRDE. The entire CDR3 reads CASSPTGYRDEQYF.

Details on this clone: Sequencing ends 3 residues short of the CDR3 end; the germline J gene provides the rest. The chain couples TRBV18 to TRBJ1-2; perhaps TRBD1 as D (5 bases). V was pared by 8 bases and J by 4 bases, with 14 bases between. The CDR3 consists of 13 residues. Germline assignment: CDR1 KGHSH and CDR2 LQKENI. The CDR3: CASAGEASYGYTF. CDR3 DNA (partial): TGTGCCAGCGCGGGGGAGGCATCCTATGGC.